This T cell receptor (beta chain) was identified during a study of technical replicates of blood from a few donors (dated by TCRdb to 2017 to 2019). Library generation was performed with the immunoSEQ multiplex PCR assay. What TCRdb holds here is the immuneACCESS table cut down to in-frame rearrangements. Part of the clones is not present; checked against another copy, under half of the missing clones reflect an unresolved V gene, and the others are unexplained. Across this sample there are tens of thousands of clones, with approximately 90% seen only once. The top ten hold approximately 4.4% of the sample. CDR1 and CDR2, per the germline V gene (reference sequence), are MNHNY and SVGAGI. From the cysteine up to the phenylalanine, the CDR3 has a length of 12 residues. Only the CDR3 part of the read is kept: 36 bases, read in frame from the first base. Cut back by 6 bases and 4 bases, the V and J ends lie 9 bases apart.

With regard to this clone: What antigen it recognizes has not been identified. Qualities for individual bases were not recorded, and no much larger clone is one base off.

Sequencing was done on a sample of PBMCs. The chain couples TRBV6-6 to TRBJ1-2, with a tentative D gene TRBD1 over 5 matching bases. The origin of this receptor is a human donor in good health. Some clones in this sample may be carry-over from other donors' samples. For the CDR3, the sequence is CASSHDSYGYTF. The DNA reads as follows: TGTGCCAGCAGCCACGACAGCTATGGCTACACCTTC.